This T cell receptor (beta chain) originates from a study of shared clonotypes between healthy human individuals. Of note for this clone: Antigen unknown.

Study observations and caveats: The sampled material consisted only of blood, and tissue repertoires are likely to differ.

For every subset, genomic DNA was evenly distributed across several immunoSEQ plates. The protocol was immunoSEQ multiplex PCR, while the TCRdb copy is restricted to in-frame clones and leaves out a portion. The data contain millions of clones, around 95% of them seen just once; the ten biggest clones take up more than 0.1%. The sequence was collected from a man younger than 35 in good health. Sequencing was done on a sample of naive CD4+ T cells sorted from blood. Subset reported: CD45RA+ positively selected.

CDR3 region: CASSPEARPQHF. The CDR3 DNA sequence: TGTGCCAGCAGTCCCGAGGCACGGCCCCAGCATTTT. The chain couples TRBV28 to TRBJ1-5; D gene ambiguous. CDR3 length: 12 amino acids. V was pared by 5 bases and J by 9 bases, with 11 bases between. From germline, CDR1 is MDHEN and CDR2 SYDVKM. The entire variable domain, with the rest obtained from reference TRBV28 and TRBJ1-5, is as follows: DVKVTQSSRYLVKRTGEKVFLECVQDMDHENMFWYRQDPGLGLRLIYFSYDVKMKEKGDIPEGYSVSREKKERFSLILESASTNQTSMYLCASSPEARPQHFGDGTRLSIL.